One and the same sample provided the 16 T cell receptor beta chains below, sequenced in a study of blood T cell repertoires in COVID-19. This table comes from immunoSEQ multiplex PCR, and its TCRdb copy is limited to in-frame clones, with some not included. Of a few hundred thousand clones listed, less than 90% are singletons. Sequencing was performed on PBMCs or T cells enriched from blood (not recorded which). Every receptor here comes from a woman aged 30 to 39 who had recovered from COVID-19.

This clone was detected once. V gene TRBV25-1 combines with J gene TRBJ2-1; 14 bases match TRBD2. This CDR3 contains 17 residues. Germline-derived CDR1 and CDR2 are MGHDK and SYGVNS. Trimming took 6 bases from V and 9 from J; bases not matched to a gene: 13. For the CDR3, the DNA is TGTGCCAGCAGCCTTATACCGGGACTAGCGGGAGAAGGTGAGCAGTTCTTC. As protein: CASSLIPGLAGEGEQFF.

Only a few counts were recorded for this clone. This chain links TRBV3-1 (or the pseudogene TRBV3-2) with TRBJ2-7, with a weak D call TRBD2 (5 bases). There are 14 residues in the CDR3. V lost 0 bases and J 4 bases, leaving 10 bases between the germline ends. Germline-derived CDR1 and CDR2 are LGHDT and YNNKEL (reference sequence). In DNA, the CDR3 is TGTGCCAGCAGCCAAGAATCGCCGGGATACGAGCAGTACTTC. The encoded protein is CASSQESPGYEQYF.

The chain carries TRBV4-1 and TRBJ1-1; no definite D call. Germline CDR1 and CDR2: MGHRA and YSYEKL. This CDR3 spans 17 amino acids. Trimming cost V 3 bases and J 1 base, with 18 bases left between them. CDR3 bases: TGCGCCAGCAGCCAGTTAGGGCCGGGAGCGAGGAACACTGAAGCTTTCTTT. Translation gives CASSQLGPGARNTEAFF.

Concerning this clone: At one end the junction does not follow the germline gene, possibly because of a read error. The V gene is TRBV7-7, the J gene TRBJ2-1, with a possible D match to TRBD2 (5 bases). CDR1 and CDR2 from the germline V gene are SSHAT and FNYEAQ (reference sequence). The CDR3 loop spans 16 amino acids. The CDR3 loop is CASSLAAGNGYNEQFF. The CDR3 DNA is TGTGCTAGCAGCTTAGCTGCGGGTAACGGCTACAATGAGCAGTTCTTC. The full variable domain, with the rest looked up from reference TRBV7-7 and TRBJ2-1, is GAGVSQSPRYKVTKRGQDVTLRCDPISSHATLYWYQQALGQGPEFLTYFNYEAQPDKSGLPSDRFSAERPEGSISTLTIQRTEQRDSAMYRCASSLAAGNGYNEQFFGPGTRLTVL.

About this clone: Other DNA sequences in this specimen translate into the identical CDR3. This sequence joins TRBV28 and TRBJ1-2, with TRBD1 matching 7 bases. Trimming at V came to 4 bases and at J to 5 bases, leaving 1 base not matched to a gene. CDR1 and CDR2 (germline): MDHEN, SYDVKM. There are 12 residues in the CDR3. For the CDR3, the DNA is TGTGCCAGCAGTTCACAGGGGTATGGCTACACCTTC. Translating gives CASSSQGYGYTF.

The chain links TRBV4-1 to TRBJ2-7, with 8 bases lining up with TRBD1. This CDR3 is built from 15 residues. Germline trimming cut 4 bases from V and 4 bases from J; bases unmatched to any gene: 9. CDR1 MGHRA and CDR2 YSYEKL come from the germline V gene. The CDR3 protein is CASSLPGDRIYEQYF. In nucleotides, the CDR3 is TGCGCCAGCAGCCTTCCAGGGGACAGGATTTACGAGCAGTACTTC.

This chain joins TRBV12-3 or TRBV12-4 and TRBJ2-2, with D maybe TRBD2 (5 bases). Trimming removed 2 bases from V and 8 bases from J, with 9 bases in between. CDR3 length equals 13 residues. The CDR3 spells CASSLRGPGELFF. DNA for the CDR3: TGTGCCAGCAGTTTACGGGGTCCTGGGGAGCTGTTTTTT.

The chain is built from TRBV27 and TRBJ1-1, with D unresolved. CDR1 and CDR2 from the germline V gene are MNHEY and SMNVEV (reference sequence). V was trimmed by 4 bases and J by 4 bases, leaving 13 bases between them. The CDR3 is 14 amino acids. This CDR3 is CASSSEYPSTEAFF. Here the CDR3 DNA reads TGTGCCAGCAGTTCCGAATACCCGAGCACTGAAGCTTTCTTT.

The chain uses TRBV10-3 and TRBJ2-7; D call uncertain. The germline V and J ends were trimmed by 2 bases and 2 bases, with 10 bases remaining between them. The length of the CDR3 is 14 residues. Germline CDR1 reads ENHRY; CDR2 reads SYGVKD. Here the CDR3 reads CAISEGQYAYEQYF. CDR3 nucleotide sequence: TGTGCCATCAGTGAGGGGCAGTACGCCTACGAGCAGTACTTC.

This sequence joins TRBV28 and TRBJ1-5, with D maybe TRBD1 (5 bases). The CDR3 has 13 residues. V was clipped by 4 bases and J by 4 bases, with 8 bases between them. Germline V gene data show CDR1 as MDHEN and CDR2 as SYDVKM. This CDR3 reads CASSYGGNQPQHF. In DNA, the CDR3 is TGTGCCAGCAGTTATGGGGGGAATCAGCCCCAGCATTTT.

The chain uses TRBV18 and TRBJ1-1; D is perhaps TRBD1 (6 bases). This CDR3 has 14 residues. V dropped 3 bases and J dropped 6 bases, with 14 bases sitting between them. The germline V gene encodes CDR1 KGHSH and CDR2 LQKENI. The CDR3 is CASSPYSQGSEAFF. The CDR3 coding sequence is TGTGCCAGCTCACCTTACTCACAGGGCTCTGAAGCTTTCTTT.

This chain uses TRBV9 with TRBJ2-2, with TRBD2 as a possible D gene (6 bases). Germline V gene data show CDR1 as SGDLS and CDR2 as YYNGEE. The CDR3 consists of 16 residues. Trimming stripped 7 bases from V and 0 bases from J, with 16 bases between. CDR3 nucleotide sequence: TGTGCCAGCTCCCCTCGGGGGACTTCGAACACCGGGGAGCTGTTTTTT. Protein: CASSPRGTSNTGELFF.

The rearrangement joins TRBV6-5 to TRBJ2-7, with a weak D call TRBD1 (5 bases). V lost 4 bases and J lost 4, with 11 bases in between. Germline CDR1 reads MNHEY; CDR2 reads SVGAGI. The CDR3 runs 13 residues. CDR3 sequence reads: CASSLRQRYEQYF. CDR3 DNA sequence: TGTGCCAGCAGTTTACGACAGAGGTACGAGCAGTACTTC.

This clone showed up just once. The chain is built from TRBV5-6 and TRBJ1-5; D not resolved. The CDR3 has 12 amino acids. The V and J ends lost 3 bases and 5 bases respectively, with 6 bases between them. CDR1 and CDR2 (germline): SGHDT, YYEEEE. The CDR3 DNA is TGTGCCAGCAGCTCACAATATCAGCCCCAGCATTTT. Encoded protein: CASSSQYQPQHF.

This sequence joins TRBV10-3 and TRBJ1-6, with D possibly being TRBD1 (5 bases). The CDR3 contains 13 residues. Germline values: CDR1 ENHRY, CDR2 SYGVKD. The germline V and J ends were trimmed by 3 bases and 7 bases, with 7 bases remaining between them. This CDR3 is CAISEGVNSPLHF. The DNA for the CDR3 is TGTGCCATCAGTGAAGGGGTCAATTCACCCCTCCACTTT.

The chain recombines TRBV11-1 with TRBJ2-3; TRBD2 matches 13 bases. Germline V gene sequence: CDR1 SGHAT, CDR2 FQDESV (reference sequence). CDR3 length: 16 residues. V shed 5 bases, J shed 6 bases, and the junction held 8 bases outside the gene matches. CDR3 coding DNA: TGTGCCAGCAGCCAAGGACTAGCGGGAGATGGTGATACGCAGTATTTT. Protein product: CASSQGLAGDGDTQYF.